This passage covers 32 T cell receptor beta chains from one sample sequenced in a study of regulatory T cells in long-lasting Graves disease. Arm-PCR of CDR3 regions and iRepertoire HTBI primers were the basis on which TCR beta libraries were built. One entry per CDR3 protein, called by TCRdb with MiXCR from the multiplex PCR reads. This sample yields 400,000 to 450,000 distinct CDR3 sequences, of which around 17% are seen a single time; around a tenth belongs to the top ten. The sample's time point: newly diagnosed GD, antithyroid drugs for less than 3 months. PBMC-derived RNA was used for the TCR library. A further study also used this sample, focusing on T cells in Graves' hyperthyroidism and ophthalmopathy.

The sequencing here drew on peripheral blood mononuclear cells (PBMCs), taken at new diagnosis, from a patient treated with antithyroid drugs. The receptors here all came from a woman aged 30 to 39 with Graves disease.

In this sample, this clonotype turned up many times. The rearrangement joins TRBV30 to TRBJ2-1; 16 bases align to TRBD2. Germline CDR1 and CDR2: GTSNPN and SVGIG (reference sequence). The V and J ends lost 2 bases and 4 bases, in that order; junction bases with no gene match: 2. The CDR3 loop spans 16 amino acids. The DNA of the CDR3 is TGTGCCTGGAGTTGGGGACTAGCGGGAGGGTACAATGAGCAGTTCTTC. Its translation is CAWSWGLAGGYNEQFF.

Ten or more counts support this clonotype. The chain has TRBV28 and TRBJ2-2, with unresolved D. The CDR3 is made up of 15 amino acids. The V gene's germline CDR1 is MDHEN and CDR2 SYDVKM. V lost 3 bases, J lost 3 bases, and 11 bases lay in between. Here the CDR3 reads CASSLKGWYTGELFF. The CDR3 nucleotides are TGTGCCAGCAGTTTGAAAGGGTGGTACACCGGGGAGCTGTTTTTT.

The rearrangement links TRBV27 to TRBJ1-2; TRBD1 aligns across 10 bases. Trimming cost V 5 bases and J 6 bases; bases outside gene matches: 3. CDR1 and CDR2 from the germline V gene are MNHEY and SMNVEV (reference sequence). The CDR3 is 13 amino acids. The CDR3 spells CASSGTGAHGYTF. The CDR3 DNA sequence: TGTGCCAGCAGTGGGACAGGGGCCCATGGCTACACCTTC.

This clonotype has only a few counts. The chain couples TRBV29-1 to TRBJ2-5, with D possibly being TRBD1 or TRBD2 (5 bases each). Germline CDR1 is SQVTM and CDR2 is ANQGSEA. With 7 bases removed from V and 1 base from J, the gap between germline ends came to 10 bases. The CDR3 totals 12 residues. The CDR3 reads CSGGRRQETQYF. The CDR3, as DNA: TGCAGCGGGGGACGGCGCCAAGAGACCCAGTACTTC.

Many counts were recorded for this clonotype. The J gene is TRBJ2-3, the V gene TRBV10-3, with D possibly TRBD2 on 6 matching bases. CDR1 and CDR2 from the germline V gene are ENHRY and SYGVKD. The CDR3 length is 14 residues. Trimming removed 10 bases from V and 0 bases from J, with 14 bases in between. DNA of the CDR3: TGTGCCACCTCCTGGGACTCTAGCACAGATACGCAGTATTTT. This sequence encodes CATSWDSSTDTQYF.

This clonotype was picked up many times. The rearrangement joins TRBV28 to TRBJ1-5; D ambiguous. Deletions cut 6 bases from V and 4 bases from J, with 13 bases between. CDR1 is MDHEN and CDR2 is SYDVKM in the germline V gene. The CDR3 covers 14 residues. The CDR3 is CASRPYPGNQPQHF. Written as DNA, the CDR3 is TGTGCCAGCAGGCCTTACCCGGGGAATCAGCCCCAGCATTTT.

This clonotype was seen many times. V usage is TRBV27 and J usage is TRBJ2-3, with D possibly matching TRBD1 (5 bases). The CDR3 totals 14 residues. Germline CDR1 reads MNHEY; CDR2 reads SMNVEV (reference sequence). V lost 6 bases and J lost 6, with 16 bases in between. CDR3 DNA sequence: TGTGCCAGCAGCCCGGCAGGGTTTAGGGATACGCAGTATTTT. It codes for CASSPAGFRDTQYF.

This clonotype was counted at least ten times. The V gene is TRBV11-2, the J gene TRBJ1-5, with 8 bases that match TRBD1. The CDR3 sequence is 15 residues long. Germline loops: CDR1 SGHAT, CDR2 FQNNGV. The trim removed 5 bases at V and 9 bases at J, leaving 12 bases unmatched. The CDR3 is CASSRQGPHAPPQHF. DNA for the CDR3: TGTGCCAGCAGCCGACAGGGGCCCCACGCACCGCCCCAGCATTTT.

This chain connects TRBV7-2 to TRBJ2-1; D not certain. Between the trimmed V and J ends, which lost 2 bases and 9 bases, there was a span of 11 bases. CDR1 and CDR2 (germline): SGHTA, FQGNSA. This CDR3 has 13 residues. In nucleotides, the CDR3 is TGTGCCAGCAGCTTAACCTTGGTGTTTGAGCAGTTCTTC. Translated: CASSLTLVFEQFF.

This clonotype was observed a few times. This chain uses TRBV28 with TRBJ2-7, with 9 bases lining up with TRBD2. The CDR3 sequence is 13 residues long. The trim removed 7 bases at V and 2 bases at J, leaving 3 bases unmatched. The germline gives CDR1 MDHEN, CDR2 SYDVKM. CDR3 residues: CASMAGGPYEQYF. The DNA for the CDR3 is TGTGCCAGCATGGCGGGAGGGCCCTACGAGCAGTACTTC. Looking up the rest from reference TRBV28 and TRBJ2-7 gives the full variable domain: DVKVTQSSRYLVKRTGEKVFLECVQDMDHENMFWYRQDPGLGLRLIYFSYDVKMKEKGDIPEGYSVSREKKERFSLILESASTNQTSMYLCASMAGGPYEQYFGPGTRLTVT.

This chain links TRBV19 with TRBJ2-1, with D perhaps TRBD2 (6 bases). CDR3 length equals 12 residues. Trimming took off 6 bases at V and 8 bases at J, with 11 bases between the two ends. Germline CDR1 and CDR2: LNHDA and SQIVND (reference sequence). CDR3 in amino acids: CASSWRGDEQFF. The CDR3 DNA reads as TGTGCCAGTAGCTGGAGGGGCGATGAGCAGTTCTTC.

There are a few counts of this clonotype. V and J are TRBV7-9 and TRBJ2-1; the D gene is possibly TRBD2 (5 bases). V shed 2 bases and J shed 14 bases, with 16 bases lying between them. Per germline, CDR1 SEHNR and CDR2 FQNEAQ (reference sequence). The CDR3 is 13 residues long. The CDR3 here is CASSLLPTTMEFF. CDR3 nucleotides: TGTGCCAGCAGCTTACTACCGACTACCATGGAGTTCTTC.

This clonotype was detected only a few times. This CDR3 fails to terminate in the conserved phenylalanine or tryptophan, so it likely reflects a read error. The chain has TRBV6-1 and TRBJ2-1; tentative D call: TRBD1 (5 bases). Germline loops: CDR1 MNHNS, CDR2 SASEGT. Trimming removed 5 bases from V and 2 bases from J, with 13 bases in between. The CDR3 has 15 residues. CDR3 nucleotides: TGTGCCAGCAGTAGACAGAGTTTTACCTACAATGAGCAGTTCCTC. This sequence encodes CASSRQSFTYNEQFL.

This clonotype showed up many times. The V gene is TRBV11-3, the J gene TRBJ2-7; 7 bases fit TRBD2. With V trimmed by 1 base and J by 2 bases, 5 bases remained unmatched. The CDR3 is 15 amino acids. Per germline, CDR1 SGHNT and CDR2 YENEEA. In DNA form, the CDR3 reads TGTGCCAGCAGCTTAGGTAGCGGGCCAGCCTACGAGCAGTACTTC. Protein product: CASSLGSGPAYEQYF.

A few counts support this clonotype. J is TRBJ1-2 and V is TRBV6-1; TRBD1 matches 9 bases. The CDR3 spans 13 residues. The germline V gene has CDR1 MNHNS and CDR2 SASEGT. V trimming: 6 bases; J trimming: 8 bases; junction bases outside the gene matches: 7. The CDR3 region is CASSKQGAEGYTF. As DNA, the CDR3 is TGTGCCAGCAGCAAACAGGGGGCGGAGGGCTACACCTTC.

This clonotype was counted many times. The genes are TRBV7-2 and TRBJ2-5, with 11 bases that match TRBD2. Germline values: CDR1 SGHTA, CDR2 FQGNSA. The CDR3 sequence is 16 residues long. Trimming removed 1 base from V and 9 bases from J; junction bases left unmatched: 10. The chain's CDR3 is CASSLEPVAGGGAQYF. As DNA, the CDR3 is TGTGCCAGCAGCTTAGAACCGGTAGCGGGAGGGGGCGCCCAGTACTTC.

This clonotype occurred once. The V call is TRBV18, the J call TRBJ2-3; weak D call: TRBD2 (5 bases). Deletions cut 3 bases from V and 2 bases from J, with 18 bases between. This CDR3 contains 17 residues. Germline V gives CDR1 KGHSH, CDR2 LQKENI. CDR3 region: CASSPPGPYGVTDTQYF. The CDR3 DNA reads TGTGCCAGCTCACCGCCCGGGCCGTACGGGGTCACAGATACGCAGTATTTT.

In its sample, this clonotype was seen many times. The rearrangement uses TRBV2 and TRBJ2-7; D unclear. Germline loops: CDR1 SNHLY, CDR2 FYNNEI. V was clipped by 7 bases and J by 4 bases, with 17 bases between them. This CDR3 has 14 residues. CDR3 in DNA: TGTGCCAGCAAGGAATTGGACCTCCCGTACGAGCAGTACTTC. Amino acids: CASKELDLPYEQYF.

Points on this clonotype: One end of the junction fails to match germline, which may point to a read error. The CDR3 nucleotides are TGTGCCAGCAGCGGCCTTTTTGCATTCTTCTATGGCTACACCTTC. This encodes CASSGLFAFFYGYTF. The V call is TRBV5-1, the J call TRBJ1-2; the D is unclear. The CDR3 totals 15 residues. Germline V gene lookup returns CDR1 SGHRS and CDR2 YFSETQ.

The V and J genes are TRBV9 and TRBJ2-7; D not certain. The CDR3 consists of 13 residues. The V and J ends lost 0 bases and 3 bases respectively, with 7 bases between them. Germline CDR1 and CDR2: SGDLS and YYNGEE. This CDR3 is CASSVAGNYEQYF. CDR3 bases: TGTGCCAGCAGCGTAGCTGGGAACTACGAGCAGTACTTC.

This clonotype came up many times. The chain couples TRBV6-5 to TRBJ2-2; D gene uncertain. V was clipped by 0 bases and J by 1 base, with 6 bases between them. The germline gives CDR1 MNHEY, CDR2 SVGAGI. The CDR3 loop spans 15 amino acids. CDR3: CASSYSAENTGELFF. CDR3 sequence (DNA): TGTGCCAGCAGTTACTCGGCAGAGAACACCGGGGAGCTGTTTTTT.

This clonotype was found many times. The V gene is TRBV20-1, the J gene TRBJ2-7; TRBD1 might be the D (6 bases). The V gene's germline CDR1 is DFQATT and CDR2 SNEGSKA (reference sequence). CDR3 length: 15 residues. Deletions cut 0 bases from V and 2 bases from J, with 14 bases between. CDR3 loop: CSARDLRGITYEQYF. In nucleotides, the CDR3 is TGCAGTGCTAGAGATCTCAGGGGTATTACCTACGAGCAGTACTTC.

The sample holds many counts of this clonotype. CDR3 coding DNA: TGTGCCAGCAGTGGGACAGGGGGCTCCTACAATGAGCAGTTCTTC. Its translation is CASSGTGGSYNEQFF. The chain employs TRBV7-9 and TRBJ2-1, with TRBD1 identical over 11 bases. This CDR3 has 15 residues. J was trimmed by 0 bases and V by 6 bases; bases with no gene match: 1. Germline CDR1 is SEHNR and CDR2 is FQNEAQ (reference sequence). Complete variable domain (other parts from reference TRBV7-9 and TRBJ2-1): DTGVSQNPRHKITKRGQNVTFRCDPISEHNRLYWYRQTLGQGPEFLTYFQNEAQLEKSRLLSDRFSAERPKGSFSTLEIQRTEQGDSAMYLCASSGTGGSYNEQFFGPGTRLTVL.

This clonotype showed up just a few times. The CDR3 DNA follows: TGTGCCAGTAGTATTTGGTATCTAGCGGGACCGAGCTCCTACGAGCAGTACTTC. Residues: CASSIWYLAGPSSYEQYF. This chain links TRBV19 with TRBJ2-7, with 9 positions matching TRBD2. V shed 3 bases, J shed 0 bases, and the junction held 12 bases outside the gene matches. The CDR3 runs to 18 residues. Germline V gene data show CDR1 as LNHDA and CDR2 as SQIVND (reference sequence).

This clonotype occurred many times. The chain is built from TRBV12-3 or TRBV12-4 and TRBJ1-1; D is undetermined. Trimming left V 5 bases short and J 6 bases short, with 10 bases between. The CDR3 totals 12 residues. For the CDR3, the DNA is TGTGCCAGCAGTCCCTCCTTGGCTGAAGCTTTCTTT. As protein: CASSPSLAEAFF.

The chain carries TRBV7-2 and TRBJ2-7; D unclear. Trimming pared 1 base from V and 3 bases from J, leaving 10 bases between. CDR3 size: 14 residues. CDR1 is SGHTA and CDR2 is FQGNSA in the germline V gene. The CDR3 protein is CASSLVETLYEQYF. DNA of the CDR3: TGTGCCAGCAGCTTAGTCGAGACACTCTACGAGCAGTACTTC.

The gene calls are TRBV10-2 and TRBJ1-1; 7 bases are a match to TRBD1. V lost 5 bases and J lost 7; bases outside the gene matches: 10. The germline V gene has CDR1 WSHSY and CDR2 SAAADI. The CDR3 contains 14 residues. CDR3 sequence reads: CASSSVGGGSEAFF. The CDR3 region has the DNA TGCGCCAGCAGTTCGGTCGGAGGGGGCAGTGAAGCTTTCTTT.

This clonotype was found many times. For the CDR3, the DNA is TGCGCCAGCAGCTTGCTAGGTCCCAGGTCGGAGGAAGCTTTCTTT. This gives the protein CASSLLGPRSEEAFF. The chain links TRBV5-1 to TRBJ1-1; D remains ambiguous. This CDR3 has 15 residues. V lost 1 base to trimming and J lost 8 bases, with 18 bases between them. The germline gives CDR1 SGHRS, CDR2 YFSETQ.

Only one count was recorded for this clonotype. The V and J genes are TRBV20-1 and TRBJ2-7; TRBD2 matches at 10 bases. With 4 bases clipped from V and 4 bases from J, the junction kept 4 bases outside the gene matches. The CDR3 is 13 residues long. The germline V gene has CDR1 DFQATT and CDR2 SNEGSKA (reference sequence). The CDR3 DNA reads TGCAGTGCTACATCTAGCGGGAGTTACGAGCAGTACTTC. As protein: CSATSSGSYEQYF.

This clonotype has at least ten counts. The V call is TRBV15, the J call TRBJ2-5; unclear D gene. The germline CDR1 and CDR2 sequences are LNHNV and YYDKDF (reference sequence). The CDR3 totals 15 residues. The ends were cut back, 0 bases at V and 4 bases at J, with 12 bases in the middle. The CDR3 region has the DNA TGTGCCACCAGCAGAGATATCAAGGCTTCAGAGACCCAGTACTTC. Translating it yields CATSRDIKASETQYF.

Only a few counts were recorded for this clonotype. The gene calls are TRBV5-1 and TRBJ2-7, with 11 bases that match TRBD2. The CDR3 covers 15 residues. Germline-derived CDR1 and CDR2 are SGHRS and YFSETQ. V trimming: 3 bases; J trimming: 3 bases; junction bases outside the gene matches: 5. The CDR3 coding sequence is TGCGCCAGCAGCTATGGGACTAGCGGTGACTACGAGCAGTACTTC. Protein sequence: CASSYGTSGDYEQYF.

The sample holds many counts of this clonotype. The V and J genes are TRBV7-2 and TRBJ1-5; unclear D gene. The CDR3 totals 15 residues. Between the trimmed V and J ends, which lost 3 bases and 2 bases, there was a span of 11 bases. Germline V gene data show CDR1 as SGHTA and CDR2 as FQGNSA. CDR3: CASSFGPLGNQPQHF. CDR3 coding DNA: TGTGCCAGCAGCTTTGGACCGCTGGGCAATCAGCCCCAGCATTTT.